The 18 T cell receptor beta chains presented below share a single source sample, sequenced in a study of early T cells in non-severe SARS-CoV-2 infection. MiXCR, applied by TCRdb to the 5' RACE reads, yields one record per CDR3 protein. The top ten hold about 6.4% of the sample, which has more than 75,000 distinct CDR3 sequences, under 15% seen once. The sample was whole blood. The receptors were gathered from an adult who was a healthcare worker with PCR-confirmed SARS-CoV-2 infection or an uninfected control (not recorded which).

This clonotype was seen ten or more times. The chain is built from TRBV11-2 and TRBJ1-4, with 8 positions matching TRBD1. The V gene end was trimmed by 7 bases and the J gene end by 7 bases; junction bases not matched to a gene: 5. Germline V CDR1 and CDR2: SGHAT, FQNNGV. This CDR3 comprises 13 residues. The CDR3 DNA reads TGTGCCAGCACCCAGACAGGGGTTGAAAAACTGTTTTTT. It is translated as CASTQTGVEKLFF.

This chain joins TRBV10-3 and TRBJ1-2; D is unresolved. The V gene lost 6 bases and the J gene lost 5 bases, with 16 bases spanning the gap. The CDR3 is 14 residues long. The germline V gene has CDR1 ENHRY and CDR2 SYGVKD. The CDR3, as DNA: TGTGCCATCAGCCATCCGGGCAGTCAATATGGCTACACCTTC. Its translation: CAISHPGSQYGYTF.

This rearrangement joins TRBV2 to TRBJ2-5; D is unclear. Germline CDR1 and CDR2: SNHLY and FYNNEI. The CDR3 runs to 12 residues. V lost 7 bases and J lost 2, with 8 bases in between. The CDR3 DNA reads as TGTGCCAGCACCTCCGAGCAAGAGACCCAGTACTTC. This sequence encodes CASTSEQETQYF.

The chain links TRBV4-1 to TRBJ2-7; 7 bases are shared with TRBD1. The junction had 6 bases not matched to a gene; V was cut back by 0 bases and J by 4 bases. The CDR3 covers 15 residues. The germline CDR1 and CDR2 sequences are MGHRA and YSYEKL. Here the CDR3 DNA reads TGCGCCAGCAGCCAAGATCATCACAGGGGATACGAGCAGTACTTC. Encoded protein: CASSQDHHRGYEQYF.

This clonotype was seen more than once but under ten times. The chain recombines TRBV5-4 with TRBJ2-3; 11 bases fit TRBD2. In germline, CDR1 is SGHNT, CDR2 YYREEE (reference sequence). J gave up 0 bases and V 0 bases, and 3 bases lay outside the gene matches. CDR3 length: 17 residues. DNA of the CDR3: TGTGCCAGCAGCTTGGATAGACTAGCGGGGAGCACAGATACGCAGTATTTT. Translation gives CASSLDRLAGSTDTQYF.

This clonotype was seen a handful of times. The genes are TRBV18 and TRBJ2-2; no clear D. From germline, CDR1 is KGHSH and CDR2 LQKENI. The CDR3 spans 13 residues. Trimming stripped 5 bases from V and 6 bases from J, with 10 bases between. CDR3 residues: CASSSFRSGELFF. The CDR3 DNA follows: TGTGCCAGCTCATCATTCCGGTCCGGGGAGCTGTTTTTT. Full variable domain (missing parts from reference TRBV18 and TRBJ2-2): NAGVMQNPRHLVRRRGQEARLRCSPMKGHSHVYWYRQLPEEGLKFMVYLQKENIIDESGMPKERFSAEFPKEGPSILRIQQVVRGDSAAYFCASSSFRSGELFFGEGSRLTVL.

This clonotype was counted ten times or more. This chain connects TRBV6-1 to TRBJ1-2; the D gene is possibly TRBD1 (5 bases). This CDR3 has 13 residues. Trimming removed 2 bases at V and 8 bases at J, with 12 bases between. Germline CDR1 MNHNS, CDR2 SASEGT. CDR3 sequence (DNA): TGTGCCAGCAGTGAACGGGCAGGGCAAGGCTACACCTTC. Encoded protein: CASSERAGQGYTF.

This clonotype was counted a few times. The J gene is TRBJ2-3, the V gene TRBV7-6, with D perhaps TRBD1 (5 bases). Germline V gene data show CDR1 as SGHVS and CDR2 as FNYEAQ. The CDR3 runs to 14 residues. V was clipped by 2 bases and J by 0 bases, with 6 bases between them. In DNA, the CDR3 is TGTGCCAGCAGCTTAAGACAGAGCACAGATACGCAGTATTTT. As protein: CASSLRQSTDTQYF.

In its sample, this clonotype was seen many times. CDR3 bases: TGTGCCAGCAGCTCGTACAGGGACTCCCGCACAGATACGCAGTATTTT. Translating it yields CASSSYRDSRTDTQYF. The rearrangement joins TRBV11-2 to TRBJ2-3; possibly TRBD1 or TRBD2 for D (6 bases each). The CDR3 runs to 16 residues. The V end lost 4 bases, the J end lost 1 base, and 15 bases lay between the germline ends. Germline V lookup: CDR1 SGHAT, CDR2 FQNNGV.

There are many counts of this clonotype. V and J are TRBV6-1 and TRBJ1-4, with D hard to call. V lost 3 bases to trimming and J lost 10 bases, with 9 bases between them. CDR3 size: 12 residues. CDR1 is MNHNS, CDR2 SASEGT, per germline. The CDR3 here is CASSDPGVKLFF. The CDR3 coding sequence is TGTGCCAGCAGTGATCCGGGAGTAAAACTGTTTTTT.

The rearrangement joins TRBV4-1 to TRBJ2-4; maybe TRBD2 (5 bases). This CDR3 contains 13 residues. The germline CDR1 and CDR2 sequences are MGHRA and YSYEKL. Trimming shortened V by 4 bases and J by 8 bases, and 12 bases separated the two germline ends. In DNA, the CDR3 is TGCGCCAGCAGCCCCAAAGAGGGTGACATTCAGTACTTC. This gives the protein CASSPKEGDIQYF.

The CDR3 loop reads CASSPLAGGPRRDTQYF. DNA of the CDR3: TGCGCCAGCAGCCCTCTAGCGGGGGGGCCGAGGAGGGATACGCAGTATTTT. The chain has TRBV4-1 and TRBJ2-3, with 12 bases fitting TRBD2. The CDR3 has 17 residues. Per the germline V gene, CDR1 is MGHRA and CDR2 is YSYEKL. V dropped 4 bases and J dropped 6; count of bases not matched to a gene: 11.

Ten or more counts support this clonotype. The chain couples TRBV7-9 to TRBJ2-1; maybe TRBD2 (6 bases). V was clipped by 3 bases and J by 1 base, with 13 bases between them. Germline CDR1 reads SEHNR; CDR2 reads FQNEAQ (reference sequence). CDR3 length equals 16 residues. The CDR3 region is CASSFSRESSYNEQFF. DNA for the CDR3: TGTGCCAGCAGCTTTTCTCGGGAGTCGTCCTACAATGAGCAGTTCTTC.

This clonotype was picked up many times. The genes are TRBV29-1 and TRBJ2-5; no clear D. V lost 3 bases and J lost 4, with 15 bases in between. CDR1 and CDR2 (germline): SQVTM, ANQGSEA. This CDR3 is 14 amino acids long. CDR3 in DNA: TGCAGCGTTGAGGGATCCGTCCTTCGAGAGACCCAGTACTTC. Protein: CSVEGSVLRETQYF.

J is TRBJ1-5 and V is TRBV18; no reliable D call. Germline V gene sequence: CDR1 KGHSH, CDR2 LQKENI. The germline V and J ends were trimmed by 0 bases and 2 bases, with 11 bases remaining between them. CDR3 size: 16 residues. The CDR3 DNA is TGTGCCAGCTCACCACCGATCGTTGGTGGCAATCAGCCCCAGCATTTT. Translating gives CASSPPIVGGNQPQHF.

This clonotype showed up just a few times. This chain connects TRBV6-5 to TRBJ1-1; 8 nucleotides align to TRBD1. Unmatched junction bases numbered 10, after V lost 4 bases and J lost 0 bases. Germline V gene lookup returns CDR1 MNHEY and CDR2 SVGAGI. The CDR3 consists of 17 residues. This CDR3 is CASSFQGAVGLNTEAFF. CDR3 nucleotide sequence: TGTGCCAGCAGTTTCCAGGGGGCGGTAGGACTGAACACTGAAGCTTTCTTT.

The gene calls are TRBV25-1 and TRBJ2-3; 9 bases match TRBD2. Germline CDR1 reads MGHDK; CDR2 reads SYGVNS. The CDR3 consists of 15 residues. V lost 10 bases and J lost 5; bases outside the gene matches: 13. The CDR3 DNA sequence: TGTGCCACAACCCCCCGCGGGGGGGCTGGAGATACGCAGTATTTT. Amino acid sequence: CATTPRGGAGDTQYF. Looking up the rest from reference TRBV25-1 and TRBJ2-3 gives the full variable domain: EADIYQTPRYLVIGTGKKITLECSQTMGHDKMYWYQQDPGMELHLIHYSYGVNSTEKGDLSSESTVSRIRTEHFPLTLESARPSHTSQYLCATTPRGGAGDTQYFGPGTRLTVL.

This clonotype was detected a few times. V and J are TRBV19 and TRBJ2-7, with 13 bases lining up with TRBD2. J gave up 4 bases and V 6 bases, and 6 bases lay outside the gene matches. The CDR3 is 15 amino acids. Germline CDR1 reads LNHDA; CDR2 reads SQIVND (reference sequence). This CDR3 is CASRGLAGSQYEQYF. The CDR3 nucleotides read TGTGCCAGTAGGGGACTAGCGGGAAGCCAGTACGAGCAGTACTTC.